This TCR beta chain originates from a study of radiation and T cells in renal cell carcinoma. Indicated time point: blood 4 weeks post-SBRT, at nephrectomy. The treatment here: 15 Gy SBRT to primary tumor, nephrectomy 4 weeks later. Nephrectomy followed 15 Gy stereotactic body radiation by 4 weeks. Blood was sampled at baseline, 2 weeks and 4 weeks after SBRT. The assay was immunoSEQ multiplex PCR, and TCRdb's table has in-frame clones only and misses some. The profile shows fewer than 200,000 clones, less than 90% of them singletons. This TCR was recovered from a woman aged 50 to 65 with renal cell carcinoma. Sequences were derived from blood, sampled from a patient whose treatment included radiotherapy and nephrectomy.

The CDR3 reads CASSLGQANEKLFF. The CDR3 DNA sequence: TGTGCCAGCAGCCTGGGACAGGCTAATGAAAAACTGTTTTTT. V and J are TRBV7-2 and TRBJ1-4, with 8 bases matching TRBD1. Trimming at V came to 5 bases and at J to 3 bases, leaving 2 bases not matched to a gene. CDR3 length equals 14 residues. CDR1 and CDR2 from the germline V gene are SGHTA and FQGNSA. Complete variable domain (other parts from reference TRBV7-2 and TRBJ1-4): GAGVSQSPSNKVTEKGKDVELRCDPISGHTALYWYRQSLGQGLEFLIYFQGNSAPDKSGLPSDRFSAERTGGSVSTLTIQRTQQEDSAVYLCASSLGQANEKLFFGSGTQLSVL.